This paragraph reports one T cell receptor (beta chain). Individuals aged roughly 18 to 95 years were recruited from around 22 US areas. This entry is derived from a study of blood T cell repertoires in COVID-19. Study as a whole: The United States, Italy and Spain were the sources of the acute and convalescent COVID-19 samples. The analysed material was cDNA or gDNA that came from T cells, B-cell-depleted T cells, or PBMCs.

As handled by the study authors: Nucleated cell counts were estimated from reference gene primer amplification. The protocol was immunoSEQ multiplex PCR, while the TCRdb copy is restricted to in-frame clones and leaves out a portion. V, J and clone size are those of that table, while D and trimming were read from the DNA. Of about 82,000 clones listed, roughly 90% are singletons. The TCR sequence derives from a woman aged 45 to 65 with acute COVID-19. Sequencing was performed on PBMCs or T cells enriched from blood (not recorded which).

CDR3 in amino acids: CASSPPWREIPYEQYF. The CDR3 DNA reads TGTGCCAGCAGTCCCCCGTGGCGGGAGATACCCTACGAGCAGTACTTC. V gene TRBV6-2 or TRBV6-3 combines with J gene TRBJ2-7; 7 bases line up with TRBD2. Germline assignment: CDR1 MNHEY and CDR2 SVGEGT. Trimming took 5 bases from V and 2 from J; bases not matched to a gene: 12. CDR3 length equals 16 residues.